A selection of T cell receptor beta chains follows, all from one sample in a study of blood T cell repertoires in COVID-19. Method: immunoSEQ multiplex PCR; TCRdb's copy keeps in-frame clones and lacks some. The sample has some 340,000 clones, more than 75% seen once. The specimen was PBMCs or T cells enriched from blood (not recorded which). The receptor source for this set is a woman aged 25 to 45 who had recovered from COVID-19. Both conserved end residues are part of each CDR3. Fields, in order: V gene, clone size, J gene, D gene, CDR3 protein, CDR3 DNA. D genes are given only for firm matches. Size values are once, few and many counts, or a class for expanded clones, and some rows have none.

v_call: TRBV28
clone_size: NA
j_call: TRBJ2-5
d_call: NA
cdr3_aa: CASSFAGALPKETQYF
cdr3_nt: TGTGCCAGCAGTTTTGCGGGGGCCCTTCCCAAAGAGACCCAGTACTTC

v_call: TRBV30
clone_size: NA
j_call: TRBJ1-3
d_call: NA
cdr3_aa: CAWGTAGTIYF
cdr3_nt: TGTGCCTGGGGGACTGCCGGCACCATATATTTT

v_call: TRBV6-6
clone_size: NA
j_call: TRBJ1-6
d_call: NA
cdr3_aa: CASSYDPHRRDSPLHF
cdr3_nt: TGTGCCAGCAGTTACGACCCACACCGCCGGGATTCACCCCTCCACTTT

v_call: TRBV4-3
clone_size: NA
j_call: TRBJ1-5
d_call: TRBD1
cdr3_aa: CASSRGTGGNQPQHF
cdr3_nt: TGCGCCAGCAGCCGAGGGACAGGGGGCAATCAGCCCCAGCATTTT

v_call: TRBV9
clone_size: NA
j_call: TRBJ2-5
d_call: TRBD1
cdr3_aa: CASSVRQGVKETQYF
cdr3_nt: TGTGCCAGCAGCGTAAGACAGGGGGTAAAAGAGACCCAGTACTTC

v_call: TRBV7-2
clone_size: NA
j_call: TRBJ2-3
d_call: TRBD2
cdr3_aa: CASSLTSGGLDTQYF
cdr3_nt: TGTGCCAGCAGCTTGACTAGCGGGGGTCTGGATACGCAGTATTTT

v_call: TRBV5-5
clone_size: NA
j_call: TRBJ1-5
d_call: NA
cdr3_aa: CASSSTWGGNQPQHF
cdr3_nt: TGTGCCAGCAGCTCTACATGGGGGGGCAATCAGCCCCAGCATTTT

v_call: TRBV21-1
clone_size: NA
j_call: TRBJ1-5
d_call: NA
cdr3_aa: CASTTSDGQAWKPQHF
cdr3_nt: TGTGCCAGCACTACATCGGACGGACAAGCCTGGAAGCCCCAGCATTTT

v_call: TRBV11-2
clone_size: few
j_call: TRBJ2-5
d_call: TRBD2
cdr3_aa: CASSLGLAGQETQYF
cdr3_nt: TGTGCCAGCAGCCTGGGACTAGCGGGGCAAGAGACCCAGTACTTC

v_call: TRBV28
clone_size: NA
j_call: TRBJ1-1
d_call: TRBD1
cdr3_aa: CASRPTQGAAGAFF
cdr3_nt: TGTGCCAGCAGACCGACGCAGGGGGCGGCCGGAGCTTTCTTT

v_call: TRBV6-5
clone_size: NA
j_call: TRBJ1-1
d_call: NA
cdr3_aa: CASSPPEALVTEAFF
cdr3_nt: TGTGCCAGCAGCCCCCCCGAGGCCCTAGTCACTGAAGCTTTCTTT

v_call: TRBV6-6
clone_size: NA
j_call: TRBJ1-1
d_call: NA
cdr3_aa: CASSFRVGAFF
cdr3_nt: TGTGCCAGCAGTTTCAGGGTAGGAGCTTTCTTT

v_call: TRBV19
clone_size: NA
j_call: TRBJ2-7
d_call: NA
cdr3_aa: CASSIGQSSYEQYF
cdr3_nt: TGTGCCAGTAGTATAGGACAGAGCTCCTACGAGCAGTACTTC

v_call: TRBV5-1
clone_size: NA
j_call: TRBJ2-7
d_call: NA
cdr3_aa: CASSSYYEQYF
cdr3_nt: TGCGCCAGCAGCTCCTATTACGAGCAGTACTTC

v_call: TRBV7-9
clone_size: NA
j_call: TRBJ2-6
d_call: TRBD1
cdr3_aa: CASSSGQANSGANVLTF
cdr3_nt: TGTGCCAGCAGCTCGGGACAGGCCAACTCTGGGGCCAACGTCCTGACTTTC

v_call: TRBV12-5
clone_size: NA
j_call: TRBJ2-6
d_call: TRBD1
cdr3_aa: CASGPGQGTFGANVLTF
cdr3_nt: TGTGCTAGTGGACCGGGACAGGGAACGTTCGGGGCCAACGTCCTGACTTTC

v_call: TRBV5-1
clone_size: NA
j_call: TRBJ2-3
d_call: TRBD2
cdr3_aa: CASSRRTSGGSSSTDTQYF
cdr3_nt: TGCGCCAGCAGCAGGCGGACTAGCGGGGGGTCATCTAGCACAGATACGCAGTATTTT

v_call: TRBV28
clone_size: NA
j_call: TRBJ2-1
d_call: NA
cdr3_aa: CASSLLRPHNEQFF
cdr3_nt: TGTGCCAGCAGTCTACTGAGGCCCCACAATGAGCAGTTCTTC

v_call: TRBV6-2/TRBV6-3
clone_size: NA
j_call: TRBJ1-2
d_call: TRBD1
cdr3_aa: CASSLPGTGRNYGYTF
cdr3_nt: TGTGCCAGCAGTTTACCCGGGACAGGGCGGAACTATGGCTACACCTTC

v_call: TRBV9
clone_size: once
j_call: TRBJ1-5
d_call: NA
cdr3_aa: CASSVAGVRDQPQHF
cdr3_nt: TGTGCCAGCAGCGTAGCTGGGGTCAGGGATCAGCCCCAGCATTTT

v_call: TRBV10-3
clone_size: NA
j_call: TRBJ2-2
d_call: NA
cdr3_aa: CAISETVAANTGELFF
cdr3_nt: TGTGCCATCAGTGAGACGGTCGCCGCGAACACCGGGGAGCTGTTTTTT

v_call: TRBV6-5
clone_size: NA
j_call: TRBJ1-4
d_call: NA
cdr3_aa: CASSYSSFRGNEKLFF
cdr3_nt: TGTGCCAGCAGTTACTCGAGTTTCAGGGGAAATGAAAAACTGTTTTTT

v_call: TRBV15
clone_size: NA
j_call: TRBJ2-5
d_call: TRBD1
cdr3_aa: CATSSSKGQGMEETQYF
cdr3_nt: TGTGCCACCAGCAGTTCCAAGGGACAGGGAATGGAAGAGACCCAGTACTTC

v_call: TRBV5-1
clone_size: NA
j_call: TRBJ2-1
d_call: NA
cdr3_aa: CASSLGGLSYNEQFF
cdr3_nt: TGCGCCAGCAGCTTGGGGGGGCTCTCCTACAATGAGCAGTTCTTC

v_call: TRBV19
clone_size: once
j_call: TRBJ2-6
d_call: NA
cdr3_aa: CASSTSGVSGANVLTF
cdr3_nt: TGTGCCAGTAGCACTTCAGGGGTCTCTGGGGCCAACGTCCTGACTTTC

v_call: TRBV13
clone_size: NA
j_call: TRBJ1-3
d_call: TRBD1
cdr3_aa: CASSRTGLRIYF
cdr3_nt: TGTGCCAGCAGCAGGACAGGGCTAAGGATATATTTT

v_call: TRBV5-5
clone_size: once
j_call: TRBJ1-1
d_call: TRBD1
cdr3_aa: CASSSLQGRAFF
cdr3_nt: TGTGCCAGCAGCTCCTTACAGGGGAGAGCTTTCTTT

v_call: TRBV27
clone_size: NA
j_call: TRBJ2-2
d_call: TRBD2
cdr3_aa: CASSLGSSGVTGELFF
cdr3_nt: TGTGCCAGCAGTTTAGGGTCTAGCGGGGTAACCGGGGAGCTGTTTTTT

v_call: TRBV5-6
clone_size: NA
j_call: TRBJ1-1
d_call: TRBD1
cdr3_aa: CASSWTGGGYSGEAFF
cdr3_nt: TGTGCCAGCAGCTGGACAGGGGGCGGATACAGTGGTGAAGCTTTCTTT

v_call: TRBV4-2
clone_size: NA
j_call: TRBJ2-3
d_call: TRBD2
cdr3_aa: CASSQDLLAGVVDTQYF
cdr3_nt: TGTGCCAGCAGCCAAGATCTACTAGCGGGGGTAGTAGATACGCAGTATTTT

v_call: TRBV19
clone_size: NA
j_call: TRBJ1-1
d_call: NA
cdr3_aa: CASSTTVNTEAFF
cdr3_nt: TGTGCCAGTAGTACAACAGTGAACACTGAAGCTTTCTTT

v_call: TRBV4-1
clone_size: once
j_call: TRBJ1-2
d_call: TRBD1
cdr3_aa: CASSRTGGAQVDGYTF
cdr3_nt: TGCGCCAGCAGCCGGACAGGGGGCGCCCAGGTGGATGGCTACACCTTC

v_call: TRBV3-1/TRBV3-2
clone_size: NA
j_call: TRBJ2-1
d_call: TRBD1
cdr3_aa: CASSPRDRGEIEQFF
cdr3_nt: TGTGCCAGCAGCCCCCGGGACAGGGGAGAGATTGAGCAGTTCTTC

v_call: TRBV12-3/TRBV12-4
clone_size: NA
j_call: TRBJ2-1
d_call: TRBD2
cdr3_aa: CASSLALAGELVF
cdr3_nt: TGTGCCAGCAGTTTGGCTCTAGCGGGGGAGCTGGTCTTC

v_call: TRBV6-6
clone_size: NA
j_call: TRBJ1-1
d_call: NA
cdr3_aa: CASGPQTGTEAFF
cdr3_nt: TGTGCCAGCGGACCGCAGACAGGCACTGAAGCTTTCTTT

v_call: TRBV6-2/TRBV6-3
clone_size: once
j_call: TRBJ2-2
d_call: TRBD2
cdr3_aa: CASSRTSPSGELFF
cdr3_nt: TGTGCCAGCAGCCGGACTAGCCCGTCCGGGGAGCTGTTTTTT

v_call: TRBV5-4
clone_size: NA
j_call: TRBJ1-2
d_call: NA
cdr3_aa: CASSLKGVHYGYTF
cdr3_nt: TGTGCCAGCAGCTTGAAAGGGGTGCACTATGGCTACACCTTC

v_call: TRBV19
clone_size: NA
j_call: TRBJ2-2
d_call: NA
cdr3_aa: CASRTQRGTGELFF
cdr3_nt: TGTGCCAGTAGGACCCAAAGGGGGACCGGGGAGCTGTTTTTT

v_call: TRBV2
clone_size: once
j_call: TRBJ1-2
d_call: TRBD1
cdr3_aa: CASSEATGFGSYTF
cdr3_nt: TGTGCCAGCAGTGAAGCGACAGGGTTTGGGAGCTACACCTTC

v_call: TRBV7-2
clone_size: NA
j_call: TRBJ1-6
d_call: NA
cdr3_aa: CASNLGGGLRNSPLHF
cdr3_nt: TGTGCCAGCAACCTAGGGGGGGGGCTAAGGAATTCACCCCTCCACTTT

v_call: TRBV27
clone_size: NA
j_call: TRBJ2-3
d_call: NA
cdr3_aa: CASSLYYTRPDTQYF
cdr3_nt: TGTGCCAGCAGTTTATACTACACGCGCCCAGATACGCAGTATTTT

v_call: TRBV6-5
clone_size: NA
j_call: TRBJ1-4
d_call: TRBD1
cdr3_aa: CASSYQVGTANEKLFF
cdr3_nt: TGTGCCAGCAGTTACCAAGTCGGGACAGCAAATGAAAAACTGTTTTTT

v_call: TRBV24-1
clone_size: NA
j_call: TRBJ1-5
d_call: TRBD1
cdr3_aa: CATSDGTGVGQPQHF
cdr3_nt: TGTGCCACCAGTGACGGGACAGGAGTGGGTCAGCCCCAGCATTTT

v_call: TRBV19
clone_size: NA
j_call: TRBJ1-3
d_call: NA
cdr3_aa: CASSIPRTIYF
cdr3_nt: TGTGCCAGTAGTATCCCCAGGACTATATATTTT

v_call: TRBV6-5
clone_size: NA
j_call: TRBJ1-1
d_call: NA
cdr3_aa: CASSRGKLMNTEAFF
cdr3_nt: TGTGCCAGCAGTAGGGGGAAGTTGATGAACACTGAAGCTTTCTTT